This T cell receptor (beta chain) was profiled in a study of blood T cell repertoires in COVID-19. Turning to the study itself: Sample material is recorded as cDNA or gDNA derived from T cells, B-cell-depleted T cells, or PBMCs.

This clone has more than one count but fewer than ten. In the original processing: Estimation of nucleated cell counts was performed using reference gene primer amplification. Sequencing used immunoSEQ multiplex PCR; TCRdb keeps in-frame clones, though not all of them. V and J calls and clone size are as listed in that table; D and trimming were resolved from the DNA. The profile shows approximately 170,000 clones, around four fifths of them singletons. V gave up 3 bases and J gave up 0 bases, with 21 bases separating them. The CDR3 is 19 amino acids. CDR1 is LNHDA, CDR2 SQIVND, per germline (reference sequence).

The sample comprised peripheral blood. The clonotype comes from a woman between 65 and 79 years old who had recovered from COVID-19. The rearrangement joins TRBV19 to TRBJ1-5, with D perhaps TRBD1 (6 bases). The CDR3 sequence is CASSMGLNVGTYSNQPQHF. Written as DNA, the CDR3 is TGTGCCAGTAGTATGGGCCTAAACGTGGGGACATATAGCAATCAGCCCCAGCATTTT.